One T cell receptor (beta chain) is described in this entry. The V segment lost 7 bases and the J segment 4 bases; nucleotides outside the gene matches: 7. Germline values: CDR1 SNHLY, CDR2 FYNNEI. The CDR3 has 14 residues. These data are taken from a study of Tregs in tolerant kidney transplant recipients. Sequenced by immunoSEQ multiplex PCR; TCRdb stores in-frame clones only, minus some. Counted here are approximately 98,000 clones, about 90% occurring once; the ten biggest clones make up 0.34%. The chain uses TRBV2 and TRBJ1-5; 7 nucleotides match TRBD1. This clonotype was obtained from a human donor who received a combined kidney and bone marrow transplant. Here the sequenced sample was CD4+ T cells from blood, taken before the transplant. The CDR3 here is CASKRQGTNQPQHF. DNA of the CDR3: TGTGCCAGCAAAAGACAGGGAACAAATCAGCCCCAGCATTTT.